The 2 T cell receptor beta chains below were found in one sample sequenced in a study of blood T cells in healthy people across ages. A second PCR of about 7 to 12 cycles used a sample-barcoded 5' primer and a J-beta primer mix. A single record per CDR3 protein comes from TCRdb applying MiXCR to the 5' RACE reads. Among some 710,000 distinct CDR3 sequences listed, about half were seen once. The sequenced material came from blood. These receptors all stem from a man older than 75 in good health.

The chain uses TRBV12-3 or TRBV12-4 and TRBJ1-1; no clear D gene. V gave up 6 bases and J gave up 2 bases, with 10 bases separating them. There are 13 residues in the CDR3. The CDR3 protein is CASSPTLNTEAFF. CDR3 DNA: TGTGCCAGCAGCCCGACACTCAACACTGAAGCTTTCTTT.

This clonotype was seen a handful of times. The V gene is TRBV27, the J gene TRBJ2-7; 11 bases agree with TRBD2. With V trimmed by 5 bases and J by 0 bases, 3 bases remained unmatched. Germline CDR1 MNHEY, CDR2 SMNVEV (reference sequence). The CDR3 is made up of 15 amino acids. The CDR3 sequence is CASSTSGSPSYEQYF. In DNA, the CDR3 is TGTGCCAGCAGTACTAGCGGGAGCCCCTCCTACGAGCAGTACTTC.